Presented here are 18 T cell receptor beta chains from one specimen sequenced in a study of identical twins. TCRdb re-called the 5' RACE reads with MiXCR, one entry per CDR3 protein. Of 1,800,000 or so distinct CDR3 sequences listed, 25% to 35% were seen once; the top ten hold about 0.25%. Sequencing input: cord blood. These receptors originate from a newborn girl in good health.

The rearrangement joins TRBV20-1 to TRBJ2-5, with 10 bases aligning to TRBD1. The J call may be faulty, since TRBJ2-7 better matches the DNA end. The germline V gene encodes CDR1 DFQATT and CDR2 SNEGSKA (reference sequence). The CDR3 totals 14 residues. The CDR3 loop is CSARNTGTGDEQYF. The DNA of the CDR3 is TGCAGTGCTAGGAACACGGGGACAGGGGACGAGCAGTACTTC.

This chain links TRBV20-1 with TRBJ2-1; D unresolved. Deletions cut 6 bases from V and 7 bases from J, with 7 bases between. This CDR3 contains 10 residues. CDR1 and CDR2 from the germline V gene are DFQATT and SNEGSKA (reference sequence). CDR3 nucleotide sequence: TGCAGTGCCCTCGGGAATGAGCAGTTCTTC. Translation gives CSALGNEQFF.

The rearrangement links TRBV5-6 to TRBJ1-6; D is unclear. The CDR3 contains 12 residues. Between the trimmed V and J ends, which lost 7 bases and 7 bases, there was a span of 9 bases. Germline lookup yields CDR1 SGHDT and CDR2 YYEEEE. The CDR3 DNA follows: TGTGCCAGCTTTAGCCAAAATTCACCCCTCCACTTT. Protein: CASFSQNSPLHF. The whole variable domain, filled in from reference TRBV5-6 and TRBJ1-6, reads DAGVTQSPTHLIKTRGQQVTLRCSPKSGHDTVSWYQQALGQGPQFIFQYYEEEERQRGNFPDRFSGHQFPNYSSELNVNALLLGDSALYLCASFSQNSPLHFGNGTRLTVT.

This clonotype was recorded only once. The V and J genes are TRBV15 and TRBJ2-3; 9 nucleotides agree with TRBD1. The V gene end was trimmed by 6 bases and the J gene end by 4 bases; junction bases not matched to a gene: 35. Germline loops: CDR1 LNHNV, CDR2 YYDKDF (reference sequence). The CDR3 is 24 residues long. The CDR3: CATRSSRRTGAPDTQTGAPDTQYF. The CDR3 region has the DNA TGTGCCACCAGAAGTAGCCGGAGGACAGGGGCGCCAGATACGCAGACAGGGGCGCCAGATACGCAGTATTTT. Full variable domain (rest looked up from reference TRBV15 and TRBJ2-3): DAMVIQNPRYQVTQFGKPVTLSCSQTLNHNVMYWYQQKSSQAPKLLFHYYDKDFNNEADTPDNFQSRRPNTSFCFLDIRSPGLGDTAMYLCATRSSRRTGAPDTQTGAPDTQYFGPGTRLTVL.

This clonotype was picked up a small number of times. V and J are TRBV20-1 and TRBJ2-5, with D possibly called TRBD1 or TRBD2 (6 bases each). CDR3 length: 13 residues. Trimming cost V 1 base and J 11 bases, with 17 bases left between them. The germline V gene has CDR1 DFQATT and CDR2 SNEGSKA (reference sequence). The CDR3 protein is CSARVPRDNEQYF. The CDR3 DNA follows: TGCAGTGCTAGAGTTCCGCGGGACAATGAGCAGTACTTC.

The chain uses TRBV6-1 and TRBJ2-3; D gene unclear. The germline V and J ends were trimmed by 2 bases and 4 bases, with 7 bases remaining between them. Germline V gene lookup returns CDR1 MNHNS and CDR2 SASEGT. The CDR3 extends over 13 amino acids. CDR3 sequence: CASSEWAADTQYF. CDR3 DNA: TGTGCCAGCAGTGAATGGGCTGCAGATACGCAGTATTTT.

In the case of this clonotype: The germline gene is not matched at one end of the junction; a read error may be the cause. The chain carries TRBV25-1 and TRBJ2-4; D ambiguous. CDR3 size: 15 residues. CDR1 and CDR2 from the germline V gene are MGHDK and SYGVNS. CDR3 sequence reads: CASSDPSGDKNIRYF. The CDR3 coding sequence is TGTGCCAGCAGTGACCCAAGTGGAGACAAAAACATTCGGTACTTC.

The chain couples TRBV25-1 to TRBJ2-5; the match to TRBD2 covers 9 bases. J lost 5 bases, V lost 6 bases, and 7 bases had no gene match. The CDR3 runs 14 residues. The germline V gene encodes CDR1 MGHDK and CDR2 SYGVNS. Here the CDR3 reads CASRGLAPTETQYF. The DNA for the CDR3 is TGTGCCAGCAGAGGACTAGCGCCAACGGAGACCCAGTACTTC.

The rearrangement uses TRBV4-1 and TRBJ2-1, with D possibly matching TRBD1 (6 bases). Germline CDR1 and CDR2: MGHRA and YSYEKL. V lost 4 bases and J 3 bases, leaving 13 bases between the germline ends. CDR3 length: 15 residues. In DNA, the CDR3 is TGCGCCAGCAGCCCAGGACAGCGGTACTACAATGAGCAGTTCTTC. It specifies CASSPGQRYYNEQFF.

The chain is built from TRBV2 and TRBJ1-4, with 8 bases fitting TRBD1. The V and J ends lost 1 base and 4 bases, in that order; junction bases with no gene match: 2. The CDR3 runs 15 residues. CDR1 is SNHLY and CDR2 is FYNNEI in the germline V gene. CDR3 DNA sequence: TGTGCCAGCAGTGAAGGGGGACAGGTTAATGAAAAACTGTTTTTT. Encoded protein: CASSEGGQVNEKLFF.

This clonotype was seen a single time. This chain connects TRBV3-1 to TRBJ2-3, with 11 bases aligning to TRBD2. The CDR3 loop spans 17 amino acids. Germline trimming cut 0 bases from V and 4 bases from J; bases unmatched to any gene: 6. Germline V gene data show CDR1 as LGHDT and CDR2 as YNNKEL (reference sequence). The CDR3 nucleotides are TGTGCCAGCAGCCAAGATCCTAGCGGGAGGAGGGCAGATACGCAGTATTTT. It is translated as CASSQDPSGRRADTQYF.

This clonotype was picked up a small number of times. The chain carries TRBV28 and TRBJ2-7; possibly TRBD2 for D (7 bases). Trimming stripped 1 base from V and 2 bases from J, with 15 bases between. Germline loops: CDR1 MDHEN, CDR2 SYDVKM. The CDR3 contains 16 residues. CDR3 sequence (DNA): TGTGCCAGCAGTTTATTAGGGGGGGGAAAGGCCTACGAGCAGTACTTC. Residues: CASSLLGGGKAYEQYF.

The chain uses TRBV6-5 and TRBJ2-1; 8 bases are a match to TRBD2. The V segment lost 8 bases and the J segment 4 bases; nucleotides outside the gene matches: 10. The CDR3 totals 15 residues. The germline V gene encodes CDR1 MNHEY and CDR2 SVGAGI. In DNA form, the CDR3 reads TGTGCCAGCTCCTCGAGCGGGAGAGTATACAATGAGCAGTTCTTC. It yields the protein CASSSSGRVYNEQFF.

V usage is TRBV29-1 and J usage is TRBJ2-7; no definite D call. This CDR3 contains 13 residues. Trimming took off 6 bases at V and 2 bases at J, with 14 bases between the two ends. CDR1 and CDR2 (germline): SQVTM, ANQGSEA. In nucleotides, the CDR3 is TGCAGCGTAGATGGGCCCTCCCCCTACGAGCAGTACTTC. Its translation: CSVDGPSPYEQYF.

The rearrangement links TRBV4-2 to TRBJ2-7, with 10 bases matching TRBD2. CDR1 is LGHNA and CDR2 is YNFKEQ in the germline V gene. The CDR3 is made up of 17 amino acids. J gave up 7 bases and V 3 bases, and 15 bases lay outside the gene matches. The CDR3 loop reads CASSHRGSGRAFDEQYF. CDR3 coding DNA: TGTGCCAGCAGCCACCGAGGCAGCGGGAGGGCCTTCGATGAGCAGTACTTC.

As DNA, the CDR3 is TGTGCCAGTAGTACAGGGCCGTGGGCCAAAAACATTCAGTACTTC. It translates to CASSTGPWAKNIQYF. The chain is built from TRBV19 and TRBJ2-4; D perhaps matches TRBD1 (5 bases). Germline CDR1 LNHDA, CDR2 SQIVND (reference sequence). The CDR3 has 15 amino acids. V lost 4 bases, J lost 1 base, and 11 bases lay in between.

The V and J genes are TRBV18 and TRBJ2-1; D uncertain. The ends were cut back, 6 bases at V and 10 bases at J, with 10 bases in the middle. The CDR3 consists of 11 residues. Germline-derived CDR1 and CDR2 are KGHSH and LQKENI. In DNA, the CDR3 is TGTGCCAGCTCCCCGGTACGGGAGCAGTTCTTC. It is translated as CASSPVREQFF. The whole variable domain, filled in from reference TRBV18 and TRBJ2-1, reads NAGVMQNPRHLVRRRGQEARLRCSPMKGHSHVYWYRQLPEEGLKFMVYLQKENIIDESGMPKERFSAEFPKEGPSILRIQQVVRGDSAAYFCASSPVREQFFGPGTRLTVL.

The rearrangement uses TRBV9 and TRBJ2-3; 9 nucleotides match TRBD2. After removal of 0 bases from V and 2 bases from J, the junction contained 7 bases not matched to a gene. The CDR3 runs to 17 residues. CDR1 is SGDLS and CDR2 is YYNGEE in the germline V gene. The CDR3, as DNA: TGTGCCAGCAGCGTAGGATTAGCGGGGGTTACCACAGATACGCAGTATTTT. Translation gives CASSVGLAGVTTDTQYF.